A selection of T cell receptor beta chains follows, all from one sample in a study of long-term antiretroviral therapy in people with HIV. Sequencing used immunoSEQ multiplex PCR; TCRdb keeps in-frame clones, though not all of them. The repertoire holds 15,000 to 20,000 clones, with 70% to 90% as singletons. Specimen: unsorted PBMCs, collected 0.3 years before starting antiretroviral therapy. These receptors were taken from a man between 50 and 59 years old with HIV. Both conserved end residues are part of each CDR3. D genes are given only for firm matches. Clone size is given for some rows only: seen once, a few or many times, or a class if the clone is expanded.

v_gene: TRBV6-5; abundance: .; d_gene: .; j_gene: TRBJ1-4; CDR3nt: TGTGCCAGCAGTTACGGACAGTTTAATGAAAAACTGTTTTTT; CDR3aa: CASSYGQFNEKLFF
v_gene: TRBV6-6; abundance: once; d_gene: .; j_gene: TRBJ2-1; CDR3nt: TGTGCCAGCAGTTACGTACTAGCTTACAATGAGCAGTTCTTC; CDR3aa: CASSYVLAYNEQFF
v_gene: TRBV27; abundance: .; d_gene: .; j_gene: TRBJ2-7; CDR3nt: TGTGCCAGCTTTAGCTCCTACGAGCAGTACTTC; CDR3aa: CASFSSYEQYF
v_gene: TRBV30; abundance: .; d_gene: TRBD1; j_gene: TRBJ1-4; CDR3nt: TGTGCCTGGAGCCGGACAGGGAGGGATGAAAAACTGTTTTTT; CDR3aa: CAWSRTGRDEKLFF
v_gene: TRBV7-9; abundance: .; d_gene: .; j_gene: TRBJ1-4; CDR3nt: TGTGCCAGCAGCTTAGCGCTAGGGCGGCCAACTAATGAAAAACTGTTTTTT; CDR3aa: CASSLALGRPTNEKLFF
v_gene: TRBV2; abundance: .; d_gene: .; j_gene: TRBJ1-2; CDR3nt: TGTGCCAGCAGTGAAGATCGTGGTTCAGGGAGGCATGGCTACACCTTC; CDR3aa: CASSEDRGSGRHGYTF
v_gene: TRBV27; abundance: .; d_gene: TRBD1; j_gene: TRBJ1-1; CDR3nt: TGTGCCAGCAGGCACCACAGGGGAGTCACTGAAGCTTTCTTT; CDR3aa: CASRHHRGVTEAFF
v_gene: TRBV4-3; abundance: .; d_gene: TRBD2; j_gene: TRBJ2-1; CDR3nt: TGCGCCAGCAGCCAAGCAGCGGGAGGAGGGTACAATGAGCAGTTCTTC; CDR3aa: CASSQAAGGGYNEQFF
v_gene: TRBV6-5; abundance: .; d_gene: .; j_gene: TRBJ2-5; CDR3nt: TGTGCCACCCCACAATTTCCTGGAGGGGAAGAGACCCAGTACTTC; CDR3aa: CATPQFPGGEETQYF
v_gene: TRBV4-3; abundance: .; d_gene: .; j_gene: TRBJ1-2; CDR3nt: TGCGCCAGCAGCCAAGACAGGGGTACTACGGGGTATGGCTACACCTTC; CDR3aa: CASSQDRGTTGYGYTF
v_gene: TRBV7-2; abundance: .; d_gene: TRBD1; j_gene: TRBJ2-2; CDR3nt: TGTGCCAGCAGCTTAGCGTGGCAGGGGGTAGCCGGGGAGCTGTTTTTT; CDR3aa: CASSLAWQGVAGELFF
v_gene: TRBV6-4; abundance: .; d_gene: TRBD2; j_gene: TRBJ2-2; CDR3nt: TGTGCCAGCAGTGATCGACTAGCGGGAGACACCGGGGAGCTGTTTTTT; CDR3aa: CASSDRLAGDTGELFF
v_gene: TRBV5-1; abundance: .; d_gene: TRBD1; j_gene: TRBJ1-2; CDR3nt: TGCGCCAGCAGTTATCCAGGGGGTCTAGGCTACACCTTC; CDR3aa: CASSYPGGLGYTF
v_gene: TRBV7-9; abundance: .; d_gene: .; j_gene: TRBJ2-7; CDR3nt: TGTGCCAGCAGCCCGCGACAGTTCTACGAGCAGTACTTC; CDR3aa: CASSPRQFYEQYF
v_gene: TRBV5-5; abundance: .; d_gene: TRBD2; j_gene: TRBJ2-7; CDR3nt: TGTGCCAGCAGCCCGGGACTAGCGGTAACCTTCTACGAGCAGTACTTC; CDR3aa: CASSPGLAVTFYEQYF
v_gene: TRBV10-1; abundance: .; d_gene: .; j_gene: TRBJ1-1; CDR3nt: TGCGCCAGCAGTGAGTTCGTGGGAGGCACTGAAGCTTTCTTT; CDR3aa: CASSEFVGGTEAFF
v_gene: TRBV28; abundance: .; d_gene: TRBD1; j_gene: TRBJ1-1; CDR3nt: TGTGCCAGCAGTTTTCAGGGGGCGCCGGGCACTGAAGCTTTCTTT; CDR3aa: CASSFQGAPGTEAFF
v_gene: TRBV7-9; abundance: .; d_gene: TRBD1; j_gene: TRBJ2-5; CDR3nt: TGTGCCAGCAGCTTTCCAGCCGGGACAGCTAAAGAGACCCAGTACTTC; CDR3aa: CASSFPAGTAKETQYF